This T cell receptor beta chain was recorded in a study of T cell responses to AZD1222 COVID-19 vaccine. Per the germline V gene, CDR1 is LGHDT and CDR2 is YNNKEL (reference sequence). This CDR3 spans 15 amino acids. After removal of 2 bases from V and 4 bases from J, the junction contained 5 bases not matched to a gene. Libraries were prepared by immunoSEQ multiplex PCR; TCRdb keeps only in-frame clonotypes and omits some of them. The data contain more than 150,000 clones, under 95% of them seen just once; the ten biggest clones take up 1.3%. This clone came up once. Specimen: peripheral blood, collected 28 days after the second AZD1222 dose. The source is an adult who received the AZD1222 COVID-19 vaccine. The gene calls are TRBV3-1 (or the pseudogene TRBV3-2) and TRBJ1-1; the match to TRBD1 covers 9 bases. The CDR3 region is CASSQLDRGATEAFF. CDR3 DNA: TGTGCCAGCAGCCAACTTGACAGGGGGGCCACTGAAGCTTTCTTT.